The T cell receptor beta chain under discussion was sequenced for a study of T-cell reconstitution after alpha-beta-depleted transplantation in children. CDR1 is MNHEY, CDR2 SVGEGT, per germline. This CDR3 spans 15 amino acids. The V end was cut by 4 bases, the J end by 2 bases, with 14 bases between. As it was prepared, the TCRbeta library received unique molecular identifiers. TCRdb itself ran the PCR reads through MiXCR, one entry per CDR3 protein. This repertoire shows about 400,000 distinct CDR3 sequences, about a fifth found once; its top ten account for 3.8%. This clonotype was recorded a few times.

The clonotype originates from a human donor who donated a stem cell graft to a child with acute myeloid leukemia. The sample in question was PBMCs from the stem cell graft donor, obtained from the stem cell graft. The V call is TRBV6-2 or TRBV6-3, the J call TRBJ1-1, with no clear D. The CDR3 here is CASSFRRVQNTEAFF. For the CDR3, the DNA is TGTGCCAGCAGTTTTCGAAGGGTCCAAAACACTGAAGCTTTCTTT.